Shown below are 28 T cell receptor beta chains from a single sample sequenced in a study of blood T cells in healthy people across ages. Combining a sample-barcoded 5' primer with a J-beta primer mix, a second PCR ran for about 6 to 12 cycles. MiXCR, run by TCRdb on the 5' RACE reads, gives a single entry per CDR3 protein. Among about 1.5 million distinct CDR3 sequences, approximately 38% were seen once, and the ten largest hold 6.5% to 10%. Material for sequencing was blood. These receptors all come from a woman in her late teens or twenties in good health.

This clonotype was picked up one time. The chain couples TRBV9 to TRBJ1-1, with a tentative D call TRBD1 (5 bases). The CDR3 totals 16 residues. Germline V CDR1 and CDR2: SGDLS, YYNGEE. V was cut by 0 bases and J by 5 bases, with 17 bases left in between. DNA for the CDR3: TGTGCCAGCAGCGTAGCCCCGGGCGGGGCGGCAACTGAAGCTTTCTTT. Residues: CASSVAPGGAATEAFF.

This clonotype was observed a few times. CDR3 sequence reads: CAWSPLVGGSDSPLHF. The CDR3 DNA reads TGTGCCTGGAGTCCCCTGGTGGGAGGGTCCGACTCACCCCTCCACTTT. The chain joins TRBV30 to TRBJ1-6; D is ambiguous. The germline V gene has CDR1 GTSNPN and CDR2 SVGIG (reference sequence). The CDR3 loop spans 16 amino acids. The V end lost 2 bases, the J end lost 10 bases, and 21 bases lay between the germline ends.

The CDR3 loop is CASSKEGREGVVGTQYF. The CDR3 DNA follows: TGTGCCAGCAGCAAAGAAGGAAGGGAAGGCGTGGTAGGGACCCAGTACTTC. The chain recombines TRBV21-1 with TRBJ2-7; the table gives TRBD2 as D, unverified against the DNA. The better agreement between TRBJ2-5 and the DNA end casts doubt on the J call. TRBV21-1 is a pseudogene. The CDR3 has 17 amino acids.

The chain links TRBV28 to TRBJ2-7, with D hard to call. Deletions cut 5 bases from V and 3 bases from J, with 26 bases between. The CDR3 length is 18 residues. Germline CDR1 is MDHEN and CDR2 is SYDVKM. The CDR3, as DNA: TGTGCCAGCAGTGATACATCTACGACGGGTCCCCTAATCTACGAGCAGTACTTC. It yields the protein CASSDTSTTGPLIYEQYF.

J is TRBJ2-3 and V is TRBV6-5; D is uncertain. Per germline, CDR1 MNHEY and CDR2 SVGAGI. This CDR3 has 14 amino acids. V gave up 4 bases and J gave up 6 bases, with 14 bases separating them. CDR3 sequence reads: CASSSRGVADTQYF. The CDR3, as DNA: TGTGCCAGCAGTTCGCGAGGAGTTGCGGATACGCAGTATTTT.

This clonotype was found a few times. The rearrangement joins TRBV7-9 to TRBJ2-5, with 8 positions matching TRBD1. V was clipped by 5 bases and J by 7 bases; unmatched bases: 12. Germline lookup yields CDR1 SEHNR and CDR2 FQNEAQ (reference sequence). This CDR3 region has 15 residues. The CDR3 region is CASSPPRTGSVTQYF. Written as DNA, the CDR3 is TGTGCCAGCAGCCCACCTCGGACAGGGTCTGTGACCCAGTACTTC.

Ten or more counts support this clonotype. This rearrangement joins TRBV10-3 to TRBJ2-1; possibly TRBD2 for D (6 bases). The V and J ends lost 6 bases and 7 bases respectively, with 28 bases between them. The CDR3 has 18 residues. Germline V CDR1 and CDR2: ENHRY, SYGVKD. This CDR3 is CAISLVGLALMSGNEQFF. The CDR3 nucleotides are TGTGCCATCAGCCTAGTAGGGCTAGCGCTTATGTCTGGGAATGAGCAGTTCTTC.

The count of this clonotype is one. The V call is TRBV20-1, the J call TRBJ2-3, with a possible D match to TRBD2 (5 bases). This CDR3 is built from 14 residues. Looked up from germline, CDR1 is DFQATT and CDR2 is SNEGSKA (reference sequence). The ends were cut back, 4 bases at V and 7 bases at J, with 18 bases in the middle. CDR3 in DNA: TGCAGTGCTAAGGCTAGCCTTGGGCCATATACGCAGTATTTT. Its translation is CSAKASLGPYTQYF.

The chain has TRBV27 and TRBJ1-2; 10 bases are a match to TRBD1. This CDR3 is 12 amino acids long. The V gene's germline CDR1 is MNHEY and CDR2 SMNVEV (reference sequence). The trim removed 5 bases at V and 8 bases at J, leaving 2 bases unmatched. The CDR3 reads CASSGQGEGYTF. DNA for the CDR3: TGTGCCAGCAGTGGACAGGGGGAGGGCTACACCTTC.

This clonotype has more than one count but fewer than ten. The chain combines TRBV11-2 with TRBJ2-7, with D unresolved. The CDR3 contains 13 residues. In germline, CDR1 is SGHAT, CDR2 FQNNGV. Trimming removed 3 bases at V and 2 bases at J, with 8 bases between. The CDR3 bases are TGTGCCAGCAGCTTCCTCTCACCCTACGAGCAGTACTTC. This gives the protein CASSFLSPYEQYF.

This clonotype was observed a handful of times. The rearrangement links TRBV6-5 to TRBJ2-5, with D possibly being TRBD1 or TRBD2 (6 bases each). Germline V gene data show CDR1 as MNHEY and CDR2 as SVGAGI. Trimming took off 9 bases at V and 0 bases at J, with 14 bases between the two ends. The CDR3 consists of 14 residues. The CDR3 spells CASRGGRDQETQYF. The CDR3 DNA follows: TGTGCCAGTCGTGGGGGGCGCGACCAAGAGACCCAGTACTTC.

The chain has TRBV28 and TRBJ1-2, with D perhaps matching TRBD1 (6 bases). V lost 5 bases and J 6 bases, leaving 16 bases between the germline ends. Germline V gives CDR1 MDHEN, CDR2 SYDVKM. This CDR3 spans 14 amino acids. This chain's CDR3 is CASSAQGIRHGYTF. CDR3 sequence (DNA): TGTGCCAGCAGTGCACAGGGAATAAGGCATGGCTACACCTTC.

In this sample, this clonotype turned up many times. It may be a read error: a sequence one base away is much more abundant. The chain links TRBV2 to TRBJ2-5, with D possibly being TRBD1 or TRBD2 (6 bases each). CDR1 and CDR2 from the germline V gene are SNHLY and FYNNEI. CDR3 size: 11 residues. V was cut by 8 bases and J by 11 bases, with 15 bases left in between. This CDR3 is CASLGGNEQYF. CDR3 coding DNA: TGTGCCAGCCTCGGGGGCAATGAGCAGTACTTC.

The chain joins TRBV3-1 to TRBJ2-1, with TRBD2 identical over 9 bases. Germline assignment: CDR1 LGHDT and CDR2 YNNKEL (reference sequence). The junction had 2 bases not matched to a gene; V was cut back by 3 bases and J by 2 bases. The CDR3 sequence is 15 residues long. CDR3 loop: CASSHLAGTYNEQFF. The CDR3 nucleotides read TGTGCCAGCAGCCACCTAGCGGGGACCTACAATGAGCAGTTCTTC.

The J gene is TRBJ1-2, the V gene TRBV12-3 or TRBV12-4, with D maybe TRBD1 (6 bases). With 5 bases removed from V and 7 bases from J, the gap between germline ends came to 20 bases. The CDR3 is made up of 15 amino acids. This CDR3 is CASSGFRGGGSGYTF. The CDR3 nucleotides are TGTGCCAGCAGTGGCTTTAGGGGGGGAGGTAGTGGCTACACCTTC.

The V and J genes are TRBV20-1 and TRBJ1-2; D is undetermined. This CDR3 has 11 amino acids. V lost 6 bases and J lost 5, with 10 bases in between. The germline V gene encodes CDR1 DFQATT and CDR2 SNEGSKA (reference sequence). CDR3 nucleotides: TGCAGTGCCCCAGAGATTTATGGCTACACCTTC. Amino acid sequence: CSAPEIYGYTF.

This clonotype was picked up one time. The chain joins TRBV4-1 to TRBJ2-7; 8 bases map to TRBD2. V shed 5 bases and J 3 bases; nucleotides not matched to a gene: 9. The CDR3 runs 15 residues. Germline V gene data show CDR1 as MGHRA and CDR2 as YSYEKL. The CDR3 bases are TGCGCCAGCAGCGAGGGACTAGTGGGACTCTACGAGCAGTACTTC. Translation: CASSEGLVGLYEQYF.

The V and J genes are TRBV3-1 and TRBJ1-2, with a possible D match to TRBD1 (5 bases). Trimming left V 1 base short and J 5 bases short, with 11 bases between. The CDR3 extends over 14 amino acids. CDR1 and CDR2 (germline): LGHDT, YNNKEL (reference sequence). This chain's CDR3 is CASSQAGTAYGYTF. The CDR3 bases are TGTGCCAGCAGCCAAGCCGGGACGGCTTATGGCTACACCTTC.

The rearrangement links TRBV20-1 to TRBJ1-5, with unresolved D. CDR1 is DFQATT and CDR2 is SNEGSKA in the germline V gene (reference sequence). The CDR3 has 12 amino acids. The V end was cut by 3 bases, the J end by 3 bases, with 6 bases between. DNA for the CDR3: TGCAGTGCTAGCTCGAACAATCAGCCCCAGCATTTT. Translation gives CSASSNNQPQHF.

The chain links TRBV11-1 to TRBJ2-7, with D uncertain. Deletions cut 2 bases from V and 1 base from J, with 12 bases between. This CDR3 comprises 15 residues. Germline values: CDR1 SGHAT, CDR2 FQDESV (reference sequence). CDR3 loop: CASSLMGNPSYEQYF. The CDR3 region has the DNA TGTGCCAGCAGCTTAATGGGGAACCCGTCCTACGAGCAGTACTTC.

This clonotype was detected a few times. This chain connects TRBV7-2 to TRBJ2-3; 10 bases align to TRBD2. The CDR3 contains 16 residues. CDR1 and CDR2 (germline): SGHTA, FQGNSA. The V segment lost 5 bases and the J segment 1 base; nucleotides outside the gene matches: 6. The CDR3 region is CASSGKGTSGTDTQYF. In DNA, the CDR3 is TGTGCCAGCAGCGGAAAAGGGACTAGCGGCACAGATACGCAGTATTTT. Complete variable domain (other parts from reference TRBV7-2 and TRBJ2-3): GAGVSQSPSNKVTEKGKDVELRCDPISGHTALYWYRQSLGQGLEFLIYFQGNSAPDKSGLPSDRFSAERTGGSVSTLTIQRTQQEDSAVYLCASSGKGTSGTDTQYFGPGTRLTVL.

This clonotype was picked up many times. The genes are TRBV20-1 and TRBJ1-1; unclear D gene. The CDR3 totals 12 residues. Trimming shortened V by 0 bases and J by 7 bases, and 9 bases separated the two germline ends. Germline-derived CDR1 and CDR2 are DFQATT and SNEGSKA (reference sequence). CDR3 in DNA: TGCAGTGCTAGAGATTTCGTAAGTGAAGCTTTCTTT. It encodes CSARDFVSEAFF.

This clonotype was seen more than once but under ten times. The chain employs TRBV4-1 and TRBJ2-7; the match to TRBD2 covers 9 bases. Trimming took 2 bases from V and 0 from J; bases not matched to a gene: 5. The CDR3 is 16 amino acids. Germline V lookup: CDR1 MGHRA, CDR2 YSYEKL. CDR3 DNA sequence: TGCGCCAGCAGCCAATCAAATAGCGGGAGCTCCTACGAGCAGTACTTC. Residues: CASSQSNSGSSYEQYF.

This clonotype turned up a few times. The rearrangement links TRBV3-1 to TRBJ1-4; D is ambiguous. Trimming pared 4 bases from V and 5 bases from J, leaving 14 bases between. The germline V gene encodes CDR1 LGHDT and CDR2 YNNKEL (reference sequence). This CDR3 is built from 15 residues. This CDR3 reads CASSLNRQLNEKLFF. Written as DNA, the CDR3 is TGTGCCAGCAGCCTAAACCGCCAGCTGAATGAAAAACTGTTTTTT.

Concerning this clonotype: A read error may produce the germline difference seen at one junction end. DNA of the CDR3: TGTGCCAGCAGTGAAGGCGTACTTAACTATGGCTGCACCTTC. Translation: CASSEGVLNYGCTF. The V and J genes are TRBV2 and TRBJ1-2; D remains unclear. Germline V CDR1 and CDR2: SNHLY, FYNNEI. The CDR3 sequence is 14 residues long.

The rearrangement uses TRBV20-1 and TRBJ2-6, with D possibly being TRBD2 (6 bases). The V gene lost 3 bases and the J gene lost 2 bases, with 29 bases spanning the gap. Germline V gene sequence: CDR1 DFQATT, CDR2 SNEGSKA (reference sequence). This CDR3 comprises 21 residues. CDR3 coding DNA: TGCAGTGCTAGCCCCACTCTTGGGGGGATCAATCGAGGACCTGGGGCCAACGTCCTGACTTTC. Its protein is CSASPTLGGINRGPGANVLTF.

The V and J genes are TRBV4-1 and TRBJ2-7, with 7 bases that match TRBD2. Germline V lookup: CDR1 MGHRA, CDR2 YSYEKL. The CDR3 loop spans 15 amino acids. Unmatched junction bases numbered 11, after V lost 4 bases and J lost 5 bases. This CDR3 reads CASSPVGGGPHEQYF. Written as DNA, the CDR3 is TGCGCCAGCAGCCCCGTTGGGGGAGGGCCCCACGAGCAGTACTTC.

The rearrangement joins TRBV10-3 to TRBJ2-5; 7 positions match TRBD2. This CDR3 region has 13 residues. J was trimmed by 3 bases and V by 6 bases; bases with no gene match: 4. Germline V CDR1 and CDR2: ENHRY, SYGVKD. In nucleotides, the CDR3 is TGTGCCATCAGGATAGGGACTAAAGAGACCCAGTACTTC. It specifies CAIRIGTKETQYF.